Listed below are T cell receptor beta chains from one sample, sequenced in a study of CD8+CD57+ T cells in acquired aplastic anemia. TCRdb processed the reads anew with MiXCR; each CDR3 protein has one entry. The sample records about 98,000 distinct CDR3 sequences, 55% to 70% being singletons. The specimen sequenced was sorted CD4+, CD8+, or CD8+CD57+ T cells (not recorded which) from PBMCs. The origin of the receptors is a human donor with aplastic anemia. The CDR3 runs from the conserved cysteine through the conserved F or W. The D gene is left open where the match is weak. Size is omitted from some rows. Given values are once, few, many or a class for expanded clones.

CSARDMGPNTEAFF | TGCAGTGCTAGAGATATGGGCCCGAACACTGAAGCTTTCTTT | TRBV20-1 | NA | TRBJ1-1 | NA
CASTFSAGGYTF | TGTGCCAGTACGTTCTCCGCGGGGGGCTACACCTTC | TRBV19 | NA | TRBJ1-2 | NA
CASSFTGGTEAFF | TGTGCCAGCAGTTTTACGGGGGGCACTGAAGCTTTCTTT | TRBV27 | NA | TRBJ1-1 | NA
CASSLRENSGGLPTDTQYF | TGTGCCAGCAGTTTAAGAGAAAATAGCGGGGGTCTACCTACAGATACGCAGTATTTT | TRBV12-3/TRBV12-4 | many | TRBJ2-3 | TRBD2
CASSEADAGELFF | TGCGCCAGCAGTGAGGCGGATGCCGGGGAGCTGTTTTTT | TRBV10-1 | once | TRBJ2-2 | NA
CATSRDHSVLAEGNEQFF | TGTGCCACCAGCAGAGATCACTCCGTACTAGCGGAGGGCAACGAGCAGTTCTTC | TRBV15 | NA | TRBJ2-1 | TRBD2
CSVRTSGGETQYF | TGCAGCGTTCGGACTAGCGGGGGGGAGACCCAGTACTTC | TRBV29-1 | NA | TRBJ2-5 | TRBD2
CASSGGESQPQHF | TGTGCCAGCAGTGGAGGTGAGAGCCAGCCCCAGCATTTT | TRBV6-1 | many | TRBJ1-5 | NA
CASSESSYRADTQYF | TGCGCCAGCAGTGAGTCAAGCTATCGTGCCGATACGCAGTATTTT | TRBV10-2 | NA | TRBJ2-3 | NA
CSAREAGVMYGYTF | TGCAGTGCTAGAGAGGCAGGGGTGATGTATGGCTACACCTTC | TRBV20-1 | NA | TRBJ1-2 | NA
CSVQDYGELFF | TGCAGCGTTCAGGACTACGGGGAGCTGTTTTTT | TRBV29-1 | NA | TRBJ2-2 | NA
CATSRDSQDYEQYF | TGTGCCACCAGCAGAGATTCCCAGGACTACGAGCAGTACTTC | TRBV15 | NA | TRBJ2-7 | NA
CASSPRPGQSSYEQYF | TGTGCCAGCAGCCCGAGACCGGGACAGAGCTCCTACGAGCAGTACTTC | TRBV3-1 | many | TRBJ2-7 | TRBD1
CASRIMSEQYF | TGTGCCAGCAGGATAATGAGCGAGCAGTACTTC | TRBV6-6 | NA | TRBJ2-7 | NA
CASSSRTRSGTEAFF | TGTGCCAGCAGTTCGCGGACACGGTCGGGCACTGAAGCTTTCTTT | TRBV7-7 | NA | TRBJ1-1 | NA
CASSLRGGGLQETQYF | TGTGCCAGCAGCTTACGCGGCGGGGGCCTCCAAGAGACCCAGTACTTC | TRBV11-1 | NA | TRBJ2-5 | NA
CASGPSGSGNTIYF | TGTGCCAGCGGTCCCTCAGGTTCTGGAAACACCATATATTTT | TRBV9 | NA | TRBJ1-3 | NA
CASSSGTGMMETQYF | TGTGCCAGCTCGTCGGGGACAGGGATGATGGAGACCCAGTACTTC | TRBV25-1 | few | TRBJ2-5 | TRBD1
CATSRKMWAGNTIYF | TGTGCCACCAGCAGAAAGATGTGGGCTGGAAACACCATATATTTT | TRBV15 | few | TRBJ1-3 | NA
CASSYSSASGELFF | TGTGCCAGCAGTTACTCGAGTGCCTCCGGGGAGCTGTTTTTT | TRBV6-5 | many | TRBJ2-2 | NA
CASSLGDSPPEEQYF | TGTGCCAGCAGCTTAGGGGACAGCCCTCCTGAGGAGCAGTACTTC | TRBV28 | NA | TRBJ2-7 | TRBD1
CATSDHQGGDTGELFF | TGTGCCACCAGTGACCACCAGGGAGGGGACACCGGGGAGCTGTTTTTT | TRBV24-1 | once | TRBJ2-2 | TRBD2
CATEWDRGGYGYTF | TGTGCCACTGAGTGGGACAGGGGCGGCTATGGCTACACCTTC | TRBV10-3 | few | TRBJ1-2 | TRBD1
CASSYGIPPGQGASF | TGTGCCAGCAGCTACGGTATACCTCCGGGACAGGGGGCCTCGTTT | TRBV7-8 | many | TRBJ1-1 | TRBD1
CASSYGAAQAYEQYF | TGCGCCAGCAGCTACGGGGCGGCACAGGCCTACGAGCAGTACTTC | TRBV4-1 | NA | TRBJ2-7 | NA
CASNHGQETQYF | TGTGCCAGCAACCATGGACAAGAGACCCAGTACTTC | TRBV7-9 | NA | TRBJ2-5 | NA
CASRKTGGTDTQYF | TGTGCCAGCAGGAAGACAGGGGGTACAGATACGCAGTATTTT | TRBV7-9 | NA | TRBJ2-3 | TRBD1
CASRQWTGTQYF | TGTGCCAGCAGACAGTGGACAGGCACGCAGTATTTT | TRBV12-3/TRBV12-4 | NA | TRBJ2-3 | TRBD1
CATSRDRGRATYNEQFF | TGTGCCACCAGCAGAGATCGGGGCCGAGCGACCTACAATGAGCAGTTCTTC | TRBV15 | NA | TRBJ2-1 | NA